The rows below give T cell receptor beta chains drawn from one sample of a study of cytomegalovirus exposure and HLA in healthy donors. Sequencing was performed with immunoSEQ multiplex PCR; in TCRdb, only in-frame clones are kept and a portion is missing. The data show 240,000 or so clones, roughly four fifths seen once. The sequenced material came from PBMCs. These receptors were taken from an older woman in good health and CMV-seropositive. Both conserved end residues are part of each CDR3. The order of the fields is clone size, J gene, V gene, D gene, CDR3 DNA, CDR3 protein. The D gene is left open where the match is weak. Where a row states a size, it is once, few, many or the class of an expanded clone; other rows omit it.

>NA|TRBJ2-7|TRBV4-2|TRBD2
TGTGCCAGCAGCCCTGTTAGGGCGGGAGGGCCTACCTACGAGCAGTACTTC
CASSPVRAGGPTYEQYF
>NA|TRBJ2-7|TRBV5-4|TRBD1
TGTGCCAGCAGTCGACCGGGACAGGGCCTAACCTACGAGCAGTACTTC
CASSRPGQGLTYEQYF
>few|TRBJ2-7|TRBV19|TRBD1
TGTGCCAGTAGTCCCGGGACAGGGGGCTACGAGCAGTACTTC
CASSPGTGGYEQYF
>NA|TRBJ1-1|TRBV19|NA
TGTGCCAGTAGTATTACGTCGGACATAAAATCTTTCTTT
CASSITSDIKSFF
>NA|TRBJ1-2|TRBV6-5|NA
TGTGCCAGCAGTTACGGGGGGGCTTATGGCTACACCTTC
CASSYGGAYGYTF
>NA|TRBJ1-2|TRBV27|NA
TGTGCCAGCAGTCTACACCGGGGAGGTCCCTATGGCTACACCTTC
CASSLHRGGPYGYTF
>NA|TRBJ1-2|TRBV2|NA
TGTGCCAGCAGTGAAAAACAGGCTCATGGCTACACCTTC
CASSEKQAHGYTF
>NA|TRBJ1-2|TRBV18|TRBD1
TGTGCCAGCTCACCGGGACAGAACTATGGCTACACCTTC
CASSPGQNYGYTF
>NA|TRBJ1-2|TRBV6-1|TRBD1
TGTGCCAGCAGTGGCCGGGACAGCAACTATGGCTACACCTTC
CASSGRDSNYGYTF
>NA|TRBJ2-4|TRBV27|TRBD2
TGTGCCAGCAGTCCCGGTTTATCTAGCGGGAGAGGATGGGCCAAAAACATTCAGTACTTC
CASSPGLSSGRGWAKNIQYF
>few|TRBJ2-5|TRBV6-5|NA
TGTGCCAGCTCAATAAGCGGGCCACAAGAGACCCAGTACTTC
CASSISGPQETQYF
>once|TRBJ2-1|TRBV13|TRBD2
TGTGCCAGCAGCTTAGGGGGGTTGCGGGAGAAGGATGAGCAGTTCTTC
CASSLGGLREKDEQFF
>NA|TRBJ1-2|TRBV30|NA
TGTGCCTGGAAGACAATAGGGGACTATGGCTACACCTTC
CAWKTIGDYGYTF
>NA|TRBJ2-3|TRBV5-1|NA
TGCGCCAGCAGCTTGCCCGGAGATACGCAGTATTTT
CASSLPGDTQYF
>NA|TRBJ2-3|TRBV5-1|TRBD1
TGCGCCAGCAGCTTGGACAGGGGAGTTGCAGATACGCAGTATTTT
CASSLDRGVADTQYF
>NA|TRBJ2-7|TRBV2|TRBD1
TGTGCCAGCAGTTCTAAATTGCTTCGGGACAGGGGGATCTACGAGCAGTACTTC
CASSSKLLRDRGIYEQYF
>NA|TRBJ1-5|TRBV30|NA
TGTGCCTGGAGTGTAGGAGGGAACAATCAGCCCCAGCATTTT
CAWSVGGNNQPQHF
>NA|TRBJ2-2|TRBV12-5|TRBD2
TGTGCTAGTGGCGGCGGGAGCCTGAACACCGGGGAGCTGTTTTTT
CASGGGSLNTGELFF
>NA|TRBJ2-2|TRBV18|NA
TGTGCCAGCTCACCAGAGAGGGCCACCGGGGAGCTGTTTTTT
CASSPERATGELFF
>NA|TRBJ2-7|TRBV7-9|TRBD2
TGTGCCAGCAGCTTAGTCTTGACTAGCGGGTTCTACGAGCAGTACTTC
CASSLVLTSGFYEQYF
>NA|TRBJ2-7|TRBV7-9|TRBD1
TGTTCCAGCAGCTTACCTACGCAGGGACAGGTCTCCTACGAGCAGTACTTC
CSSSLPTQGQVSYEQYF
>NA|TRBJ2-7|TRBV6-5|TRBD1
TGTGCCAGCAACGGCGGGACAGGGTATTACGAGCAGTACTTC
CASNGGTGYYEQYF
>once|TRBJ2-1|TRBV5-6|TRBD1
TGTGCCAGCAGCGCCCCCTCCCCTTCCGGGACAGGGGGGAATGAGCAGTTCTTC
CASSAPSPSGTGGNEQFF
>NA|TRBJ2-3|TRBV7-7|NA
TGTGCCAGCAGCGCGGCGTACACAGATACGCAGTATTTT
CASSAAYTDTQYF
>NA|TRBJ2-7|TRBV2|NA
TGTGCCAGCAGTGATTCTATGCGGGTCGAGCAGTACTTC
CASSDSMRVEQYF
>NA|TRBJ1-1|TRBV10-1|TRBD1
TGCGCCAGCAGTGAGGGGACAGACACTGAAGCTTTCTTT
CASSEGTDTEAFF
>NA|TRBJ2-7|TRBV2|NA
TGTGCCAGCAGTGGGACTTCCTACGAGCAGTACTTC
CASSGTSYEQYF
>once|TRBJ2-3|TRBV5-1|TRBD2
TGCGCCAGCAGCCCACTAGCGGGAGATGCAGATACGCAGTATTTT
CASSPLAGDADTQYF
>NA|TRBJ1-1|TRBV7-2|NA
TGTGCCAGCAGCCTAACCGGGACACCTTTCATGAACACTGAAGCTTTCTTT
CASSLTGTPFMNTEAFF
>NA|TRBJ1-3|TRBV19|NA
TGTGCCAGTAGTATTACCAACACCCGCTCTGGAAACACCATATATTTT
CASSITNTRSGNTIYF
>NA|TRBJ2-2|TRBV7-8|NA
TGTGCCAGCAGCTTTAGTACCCCCGGGACCGGGGAGCTGTTTTTT
CASSFSTPGTGELFF
>NA|TRBJ2-3|TRBV7-3|NA
TGTGCCAGCAGCTTCGTGAACGGGACTTATACAGATACGCAGTATTTT
CASSFVNGTYTDTQYF